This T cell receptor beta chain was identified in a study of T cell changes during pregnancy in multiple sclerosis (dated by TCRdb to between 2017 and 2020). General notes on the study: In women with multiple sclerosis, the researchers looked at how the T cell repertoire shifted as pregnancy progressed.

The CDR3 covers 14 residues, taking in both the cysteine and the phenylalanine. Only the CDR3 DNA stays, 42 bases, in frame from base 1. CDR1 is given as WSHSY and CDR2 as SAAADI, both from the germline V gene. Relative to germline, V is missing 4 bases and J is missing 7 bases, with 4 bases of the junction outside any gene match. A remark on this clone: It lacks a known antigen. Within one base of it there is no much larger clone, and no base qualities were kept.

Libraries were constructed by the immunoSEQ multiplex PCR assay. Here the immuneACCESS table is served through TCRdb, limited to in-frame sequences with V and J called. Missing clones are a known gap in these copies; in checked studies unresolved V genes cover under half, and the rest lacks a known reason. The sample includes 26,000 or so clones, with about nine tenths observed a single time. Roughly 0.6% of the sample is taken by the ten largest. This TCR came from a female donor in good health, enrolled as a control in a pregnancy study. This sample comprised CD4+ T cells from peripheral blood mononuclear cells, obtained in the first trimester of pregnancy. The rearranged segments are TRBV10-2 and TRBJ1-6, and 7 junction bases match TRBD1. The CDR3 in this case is CASSGQGTNSPLHF. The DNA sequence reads TGCGCCAGCAGTGGACAGGGCACAAATTCACCCCTCCACTTT.